This T cell receptor beta chain was sequenced in a study of T cells in Graves' hyperthyroidism and ophthalmopathy. Overall study results and limits: Among clonotypes expanded in thyroid above 0.001, most were also found in blood.

Germline V lookup: CDR1 SGHTA, CDR2 FQGNSA. The CDR3 spans 14 residues. V lost 0 bases and J lost 0, with 5 bases in between. Clinical Activity Scores of at least 3, NOSPECS grades of at least 4 and durations under 3 months characterized ophthalmopathy patients. Clinical symptoms, serum thyroxine and TRAb, thyroid ultrasound and orbital computed tomography were used for the diagnoses. PBMCs were derived from 10 ml fresh peripheral blood. This clonotype was seen ten or more times. The antigen is not known. Amplified TCR beta CDR3 regions came from RNA transcripts. When the TCR CDR3 underwent first-round RT-PCR, the HTBI primer set was used. TCRdb passed the multiplex PCR reads through MiXCR, listing each CDR3 protein once. The top ten hold under 15% of the sample, which has about 400,000 distinct CDR3 sequences, about 15% seen once.

Sequencing input: blood. The TCR originated in a man aged 18-30 years with Graves' ophthalmopathy. This chain links TRBV7-2 with TRBJ2-5; no firm D call. Here the CDR3 reads CASSLAEYQETQYF. As DNA, the CDR3 is TGTGCCAGCAGCTTAGCTGAGTACCAAGAGACCCAGTACTTC.